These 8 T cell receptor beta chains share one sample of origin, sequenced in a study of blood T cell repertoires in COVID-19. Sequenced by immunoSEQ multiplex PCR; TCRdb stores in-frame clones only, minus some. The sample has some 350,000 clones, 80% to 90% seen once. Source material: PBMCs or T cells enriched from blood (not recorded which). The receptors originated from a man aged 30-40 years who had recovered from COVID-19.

CDR3 residues: CASSIPGQGPRANQPQHF. The CDR3 nucleotides are TGTGCCAGCAGTATCCCGGGACAGGGACCTCGTGCTAATCAGCCCCAGCATTTT. This chain links TRBV25-1 with TRBJ1-5, with 9 bases identical to TRBD1. CDR3 size: 18 residues. Trimming at V came to 5 bases and at J to 4 bases, leaving 15 bases not matched to a gene. CDR1 MGHDK and CDR2 SYGVNS come from the germline V gene. Variable domain in full (rest from reference TRBV25-1 and TRBJ1-5): EADIYQTPRYLVIGTGKKITLECSQTMGHDKMYWYQQDPGMELHLIHYSYGVNSTEKGDLSSESTVSRIRTEHFPLTLESARPSHTSQYLCASSIPGQGPRANQPQHFGDGTRLSIL.

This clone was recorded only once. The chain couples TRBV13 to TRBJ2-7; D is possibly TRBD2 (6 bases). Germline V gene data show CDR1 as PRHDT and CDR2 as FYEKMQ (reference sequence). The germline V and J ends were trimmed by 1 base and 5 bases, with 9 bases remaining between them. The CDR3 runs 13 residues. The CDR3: CASSLAGDHEQYF. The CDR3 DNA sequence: TGTGCCAGCAGCTTAGCGGGGGACCACGAGCAGTACTTC.

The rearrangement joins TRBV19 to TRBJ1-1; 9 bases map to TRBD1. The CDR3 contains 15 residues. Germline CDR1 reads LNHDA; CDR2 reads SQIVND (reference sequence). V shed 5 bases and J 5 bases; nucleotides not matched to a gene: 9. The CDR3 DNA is TGTGCCAGTAGTTCAACGGGACAGGGTGGGACTGAAGCTTTCTTT. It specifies CASSSTGQGGTEAFF.

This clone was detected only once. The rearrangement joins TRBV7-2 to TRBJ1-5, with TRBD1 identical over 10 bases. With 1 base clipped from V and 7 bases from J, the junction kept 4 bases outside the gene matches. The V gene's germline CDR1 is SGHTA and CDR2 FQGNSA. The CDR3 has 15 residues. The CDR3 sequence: CASSLGQGAGQPQHF. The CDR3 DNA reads TGTGCCAGCAGCTTAGGACAGGGGGCTGGGCAGCCCCAGCATTTT.

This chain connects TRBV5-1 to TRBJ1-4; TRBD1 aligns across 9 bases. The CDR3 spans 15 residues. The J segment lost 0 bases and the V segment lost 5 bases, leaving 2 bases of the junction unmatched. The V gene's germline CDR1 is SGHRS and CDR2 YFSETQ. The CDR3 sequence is CASRQGATTNEKLFF. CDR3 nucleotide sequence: TGCGCCAGCAGACAGGGGGCTACAACTAATGAAAAACTGTTTTTT.

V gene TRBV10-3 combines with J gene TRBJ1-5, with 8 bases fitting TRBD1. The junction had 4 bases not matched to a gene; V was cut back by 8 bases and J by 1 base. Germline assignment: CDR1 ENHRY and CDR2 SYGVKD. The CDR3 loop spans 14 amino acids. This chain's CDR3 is CAIRGQGSNQPQHF. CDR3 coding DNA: TGTGCCATCCGCGGACAGGGAAGCAATCAGCCCCAGCATTTT.

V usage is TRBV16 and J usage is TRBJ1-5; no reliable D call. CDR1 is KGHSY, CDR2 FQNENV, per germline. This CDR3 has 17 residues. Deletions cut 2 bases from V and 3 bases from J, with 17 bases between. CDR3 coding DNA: TGTGCCAGCAGCCAAGTGTATGATACTAGGGCCAATCAGCCCCAGCATTTT. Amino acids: CASSQVYDTRANQPQHF. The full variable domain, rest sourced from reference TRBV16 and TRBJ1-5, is GEEVAQTPKHLVRGEGQKAKLYCAPIKGHSYVFWYQQVLKNEFKFLISFQNENVFDETGMPKERFSAKCLPNSPCSLEIQATKLEDSAVYFCASSQVYDTRANQPQHFGDGTRLSIL.

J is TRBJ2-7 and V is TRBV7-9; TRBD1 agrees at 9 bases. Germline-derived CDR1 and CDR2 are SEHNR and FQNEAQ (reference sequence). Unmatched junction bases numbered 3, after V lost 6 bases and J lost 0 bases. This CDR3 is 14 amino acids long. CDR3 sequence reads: CASRPGQGSYEQYF. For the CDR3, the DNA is TGTGCCAGCAGACCGGGACAGGGCTCCTACGAGCAGTACTTC.